One and the same sample provided the 25 T cell receptor beta chains below, sequenced in a study of response to subunit inactivated influenza vaccine. MiXCR, run by TCRdb on the RT-PCR reads, gives a single entry per CDR3 protein. The table lists around 520,000 distinct CDR3 sequences, about 11% of them singletons. Specimen: PBMCs from blood, collected on the day of vaccination. Receptor source: a man aged 45-65 years who received an inactivated influenza vaccine.

The rearrangement uses TRBV18 and TRBJ1-1, with TRBD1 matching 8 bases. Losses at the gene ends were 5 bases for V and 5 bases for J; bases not matched to a gene: 10. The CDR3 is made up of 15 amino acids. CDR1 is KGHSH, CDR2 LQKENI, per germline. In DNA, the CDR3 is TGTGCCAGCTCAAGAGGACAGGGAGGGGTAACTGAAGCTTTCTTT. Amino acids: CASSRGQGGVTEAFF.

This chain joins TRBV12-3 or TRBV12-4 and TRBJ1-3; 8 bases are a match to TRBD1. Trimming at V came to 7 bases and at J to 7 bases, leaving 9 bases not matched to a gene. This CDR3 has 14 amino acids. In nucleotides, the CDR3 is TGTGCCAGCATGCGGACAGGGAACGGGAACACCATATATTTT. Amino acids: CASMRTGNGNTIYF.

The chain uses TRBV4-1 and TRBJ2-3; 8 nucleotides line up with TRBD2. V shed 1 base, J shed 1 base, and the junction held 10 bases outside the gene matches. CDR1 MGHRA and CDR2 YSYEKL come from the germline V gene. CDR3 length equals 18 residues. CDR3 residues: CASSQAGAGAYRTDTQYF. The CDR3 DNA follows: TGCGCCAGCAGCCAAGCCGGAGCGGGGGCCTACCGCACAGATACGCAGTATTTT.

This clonotype was counted only a few times. The rearrangement links TRBV29-1 to TRBJ2-1; D not certain. The germline CDR1 and CDR2 sequences are SQVTM and ANQGSEA. The CDR3 contains 14 residues. V was cut by 6 bases and J by 0 bases, with 12 bases left in between. CDR3 region: CSVATMSSYNEQFF. The CDR3 bases are TGCAGCGTGGCGACAATGAGCTCCTACAATGAGCAGTTCTTC.

The chain combines TRBV7-2 with TRBJ2-7, with 9 bases that match TRBD1. CDR1 is SGHTA and CDR2 is FQGNSA in the germline V gene. The CDR3 loop spans 14 amino acids. V lost 1 base, J lost 5 bases, and 3 bases stayed unmatched. The CDR3 here is CASSLGTGENEQYF. Here the CDR3 DNA reads TGTGCCAGCAGCTTAGGGACAGGGGAAAACGAGCAGTACTTC.

This clonotype was counted ten times or more. V is TRBV28 and J is TRBJ2-6, with 7 bases that match TRBD1. Trimming removed 5 bases from V and 0 bases from J; junction bases left unmatched: 10. This CDR3 comprises 18 residues. Germline lookup yields CDR1 MDHEN and CDR2 SYDVKM. The CDR3: CASSKSTGPFSGANVLTF. CDR3 sequence (DNA): TGTGCCAGCAGTAAATCGACAGGGCCGTTCTCTGGGGCCAACGTCCTGACTTTC.

The chain combines TRBV14 with TRBJ1-6; no firm D call. The V end lost 0 bases, the J end lost 7 bases, and 7 bases lay between the germline ends. This CDR3 comprises 14 residues. Looked up from germline, CDR1 is SGHDN and CDR2 is FVKESK. CDR3 protein: CASSQDSLNSPLHF. The CDR3 DNA reads as TGTGCCAGCAGCCAAGATTCTTTGAATTCACCCCTCCACTTT.

The V and J genes are TRBV28 and TRBJ2-5; no definite D call. V lost 3 bases and J lost 4, with 9 bases in between. The CDR3 consists of 13 residues. Germline V gene sequence: CDR1 MDHEN, CDR2 SYDVKM. This CDR3 is CASSLRRVETQYF. CDR3 DNA sequence: TGTGCCAGCAGTTTGCGACGGGTAGAGACCCAGTACTTC.

The chain combines TRBV7-8 with TRBJ2-7; TRBD2 is a possible D gene (5 bases). CDR1 is SGHVS, CDR2 FQNEAQ, per germline. The CDR3 consists of 15 residues. The germline V and J ends were trimmed by 6 bases and 1 base, with 16 bases remaining between them. The DNA of the CDR3 is TGTGCCAGCAGTTTGCGGAGGTGGGCTTCCTACGAGCAGTACTTC. This sequence encodes CASSLRRWASYEQYF.

Only a few counts were recorded for this clonotype. This chain connects TRBV4-3 to TRBJ2-5, with no clear D. The CDR3 spans 15 residues. Per germline, CDR1 LGHNA and CDR2 YSLEER. Trimming shortened V by 1 base and J by 6 bases, and 15 bases separated the two germline ends. This CDR3 reads CASSQVPVGSKTQYF. CDR3 in DNA: TGCGCCAGCAGCCAAGTTCCCGTAGGATCGAAGACCCAGTACTTC.

This chain connects TRBV5-6 to TRBJ2-6; TRBD1 agrees at 11 bases. Losses at the gene ends were 3 bases for V and 4 bases for J; bases not matched to a gene: 9. CDR3 length: 18 residues. Germline-derived CDR1 and CDR2 are SGHDT and YYEEEE. CDR3 coding DNA: TGTGCCAGCAGCTCTGCGGGGACAGGGGGGACCGGGGCCAACGTCCTGACTTTC. This gives the protein CASSSAGTGGTGANVLTF.

CDR3 in amino acids: CASSRTQPGQGSYNEQFF. CDR3 in DNA: TGTGCCAGCAGTCGAACCCAACCGGGACAGGGGTCCTACAATGAGCAGTTCTTC. The chain combines TRBV6-1 with TRBJ2-1; 10 positions match TRBD1. Germline assignment: CDR1 MNHNS and CDR2 SASEGT. This CDR3 has 18 residues. The V gene end was trimmed by 5 bases and the J gene end by 1 base; junction bases not matched to a gene: 11.

This clonotype showed up just once. A read error may produce the germline difference seen at one junction end. This chain links TRBV12-3 or TRBV12-4 with TRBJ2-1, with 14 nucleotides matching TRBD2. The CDR3 runs to 12 residues. CDR3 sequence (DNA): TGTGCCAGCAGTCCGGGACTAGCGGGGGCGGTGTTC. This encodes CASSPGLAGAVF.

In its sample, this clonotype was seen a few times. This chain uses TRBV10-3 with TRBJ2-5; no firm D call. The CDR3 spans 12 residues. V was clipped by 4 bases and J by 2 bases, with 5 bases between them. From germline, CDR1 is ENHRY and CDR2 SYGVKD. CDR3 sequence: CAISAGQETQYF. The CDR3 DNA follows: TGTGCCATCAGTGCCGGACAAGAGACCCAGTACTTC.

This clonotype was observed many times. This sequence joins TRBV9 and TRBJ2-1; 11 bases match TRBD2. Germline CDR1 and CDR2: SGDLS and YYNGEE. V lost 0 bases to trimming and J lost 0 bases; unmatched junction nucleotides: 17. CDR3 length equals 22 residues. This CDR3 reads CASSVATMTGTSGFTSYNEQFF. The DNA for the CDR3 is TGTGCCAGCAGCGTAGCTACCATGACCGGGACTAGCGGATTTACCTCCTACAATGAGCAGTTCTTC.

This clonotype has more than one count but fewer than ten. V and J are TRBV27 and TRBJ2-1; D gene uncertain. CDR3 length: 14 amino acids. V was clipped by 3 bases and J by 3 bases, with 9 bases between them. The germline gives CDR1 MNHEY, CDR2 SMNVEV (reference sequence). The CDR3 protein is CASSFLQNYNEQFF. CDR3 sequence (DNA): TGTGCCAGCAGTTTTCTACAGAACTACAATGAGCAGTTCTTC.

The CDR3 DNA reads as TGTGCCAGCACCAAACCCCTAGCGGGAGTTGTTAATGAGCAGTTCTTC. It encodes CASTKPLAGVVNEQFF. V usage is TRBV6-2 or TRBV6-3 and J usage is TRBJ2-1; 10 bases line up with TRBD2. This CDR3 spans 16 amino acids. Per germline, CDR1 MNHEY and CDR2 SVGEGT. V gave up 7 bases and J gave up 7 bases; unmatched junction bases: 13.

The chain links TRBV7-9 to TRBJ2-2; 7 nucleotides line up with TRBD1. Germline CDR1 SEHNR, CDR2 FQNEAQ (reference sequence). V lost 4 bases and J lost 5; bases outside the gene matches: 13. The CDR3 loop spans 17 amino acids. CDR3 sequence (DNA): TGTGCCAGCAGCTCCGCCGACAGGGAGAGTAATACCGGGGAGCTGTTTTTT. This encodes CASSSADRESNTGELFF.

This clonotype was observed a handful of times. The chain recombines TRBV29-1 with TRBJ2-7; no reliable D call. Between the trimmed V and J ends, which lost 7 bases and 0 bases, there was a span of 19 bases. This CDR3 has 15 amino acids. CDR1 is SQVTM, CDR2 ANQGSEA, per germline. The CDR3 loop reads CSAVADREFSYEQYF. Here the CDR3 DNA reads TGCAGCGCCGTGGCGGATAGGGAATTCTCCTACGAGCAGTACTTC.

Ten or more counts support this clonotype. The gene calls are TRBV12-3 or TRBV12-4 and TRBJ1-2; 7 bases map to TRBD1. V shed 8 bases and J 13 bases; nucleotides not matched to a gene: 10. This CDR3 comprises 11 residues. The CDR3 is CASGTKGAGTF. In DNA form, the CDR3 reads TGTGCCAGCGGGACAAAGGGGGCGGGCACCTTC.

This sequence joins TRBV20-1 and TRBJ1-1; D remains unclear. The V gene lost 0 bases and the J gene lost 4 bases, with 12 bases spanning the gap. The length of the CDR3 is 14 residues. Germline V CDR1 and CDR2: DFQATT, SNEGSKA (reference sequence). The CDR3 DNA follows: TGCAGTGCTAGAGATAGCGCAGGACCCACTGAAGCTTTCTTT. The encoded protein is CSARDSAGPTEAFF.

This clonotype was picked up a small number of times. The chain has TRBV5-1 and TRBJ2-6; D not resolved. Germline V gives CDR1 SGHRS, CDR2 YFSETQ. V was pared by 4 bases and J by 0 bases, with 11 bases between. CDR3 size: 16 residues. CDR3 in DNA: TGCGCCAGCAGCCGCACCGCTGGCTCTGGGGCCAACGTCCTGACTTTC. This codes for CASSRTAGSGANVLTF.

This clonotype was recorded many times. The chain couples TRBV12-3 or TRBV12-4 to TRBJ2-3; D gene uncertain. CDR3 length: 10 amino acids. Trimming took off 6 bases at V and 5 bases at J, with 3 bases between the two ends. CDR3 in amino acids: CASRGDTQYF. The CDR3 DNA follows: TGTGCCAGCAGGGGAGATACGCAGTATTTT.

This clonotype was detected only a few times. The chain joins TRBV27 to TRBJ1-6; D unclear. The germline CDR1 and CDR2 sequences are MNHEY and SMNVEV (reference sequence). The V end was cut by 5 bases, the J end by 3 bases, with 11 bases between. The CDR3 has 15 residues. The CDR3 sequence is CASSKGSDYNSPLHF. The CDR3 DNA reads as TGTGCCAGCAGTAAGGGATCGGACTATAATTCACCCCTCCACTTT.

Only a few counts were recorded for this clonotype. The V call is TRBV14, the J call TRBJ2-7; 12 bases agree with TRBD2. J was trimmed by 3 bases and V by 3 bases; bases with no gene match: 3. The germline V gene has CDR1 SGHDN and CDR2 FVKESK. The CDR3 extends over 15 amino acids. CDR3 sequence (DNA): TGTGCCAGCAGCCACGGGACTAGCGGGCTCTACGAGCAGTACTTC. It translates to CASSHGTSGLYEQYF.